These T cell receptor beta chains were read from a single sample in a study of beta chain features in type 1 diabetes. Sequenced by immunoSEQ multiplex PCR; TCRdb stores in-frame clones only, minus some. The data contain 620,000 or so clones, 15% to 17% of them seen just once; the ten biggest clones take up about 0.093%. Specimen: naive CD4+ T cells from blood. The receptors were gathered from a man aged 18 to 35 in good health. Each CDR3 is given with its conserved first and last residue. D genes are given only for firm matches. A clone size is listed for some rows: how often the clone was seen (once, few, many), or a class if it is expanded.

clone_size	v_call	j_call	d_call	cdr3_aa	cdr3_nt
few	TRBV5-1	TRBJ1-2	.	CASSLGGPTSGYTF	TGCGCCAGCAGCCTCGGGGGACCCACGAGCGGCTACACCTTC
.	TRBV7-2	TRBJ2-7	.	CASSLRLARYEQYF	TGTGCCAGCAGCTTAAGGCTAGCCCGCTACGAGCAGTACTTC
.	TRBV4-2	TRBJ2-3	.	CASSQAAGITDTQYF	TGTGCCAGCAGCCAAGCCGCAGGGATCACAGATACGCAGTATTTT
.	TRBV7-3	TRBJ2-3	.	CASRGGTDTQYF	TGTGCCAGCAGAGGAGGTACAGATACGCAGTATTTT
few	TRBV29-1	TRBJ1-1	.	CSVSHWSNTEAFF	TGCAGCGTCTCACATTGGTCGAACACTGAAGCTTTCTTT
.	TRBV19	TRBJ1-5	.	CASRTPNGHQPQHF	TGTGCCAGTAGGACCCCCAATGGCCATCAGCCCCAGCATTTT
.	TRBV28	TRBJ2-7	.	CASSFLGVTYEQYF	TGTGCCAGCAGTTTTCTTGGTGTTACCTACGAGCAGTACTTC
.	TRBV10-3	TRBJ1-2	TRBD1	CAISQDRGLGYTF	TGTGCCATCAGCCAGGACAGGGGGCTTGGCTACACCTTC
.	TRBV19	TRBJ1-2	.	CASTAGYGYTF	TGTGCCAGTACAGCGGGTTATGGCTACACCTTC
.	TRBV29-1	TRBJ1-1	.	CTSGRVNTEAFF	TGCACCTCGGGGCGGGTGAACACTGAAGCTTTCTTT
.	TRBV27	TRBJ2-6	TRBD2	CASSLYGTSGSSGANVLTF	TGTGCCAGCAGTTTATATGGGACTAGCGGGAGCTCTGGGGCCAACGTCCTGACTTTC
few	TRBV19	TRBJ2-1	.	CASSTRGSYNEQFF	TGTGCCAGTAGCACCCGGGGCTCCTACAATGAGCAGTTCTTC
once	TRBV4-1	TRBJ2-5	TRBD1	CASSRQVQGVETQYF	TGCGCCAGCAGCCGCCAGGTTCAGGGGGTGGAGACCCAGTACTTC
.	TRBV7-2	TRBJ1-3	.	CASSLDFFSSGNTIYF	TGTGCCAGCAGCTTAGATTTTTTCAGCTCTGGAAACACCATATATTTT
.	TRBV28	TRBJ2-3	TRBD2	CASSFSAGGSTDTQYF	TGTGCCAGCAGTTTTTCGGCGGGAGGTAGCACAGATACGCAGTATTTT
few	TRBV7-2	TRBJ1-2	.	CASSLSQGEEGYTF	TGTGCCAGCAGCTTAAGTCAGGGAGAGGAGGGCTACACCTTC
.	TRBV4-2	TRBJ1-2	.	CASSQGEDSYGYTF	TGTGCCAGCAGCCAAGGGGAAGATTCCTATGGCTACACCTTC
few	TRBV29-1	TRBJ1-5	.	CSVARDRNQPQHF	TGCAGCGTTGCCAGGGATCGCAATCAGCCCCAGCATTTT
.	TRBV14	TRBJ2-2	.	CASSFGTAYTGELFF	TGTGCCAGCAGCTTCGGGACGGCCTACACCGGGGAGCTGTTTTTT
few	TRBV6-5	TRBJ1-5	TRBD1	CASRGQGGTQPQHF	TGTGCCAGCAGAGGACAGGGGGGCACTCAGCCCCAGCATTTT
.	TRBV11-2	TRBJ1-4	TRBD1	CASSLGGTGGEKLFF	TGTGCCAGCAGCTTAGGAGGGACAGGCGGAGAAAAACTGTTTTTT
.	TRBV2	TRBJ2-1	.	CASRELAESSYNEQFF	TGTGCCAGCAGGGAATTAGCGGAGAGCTCCTACAATGAGCAGTTCTTC
few	TRBV5-4	TRBJ2-7	TRBD2	CASSTARFGRDEIEQYF	TGTGCCAGCAGCACCGCCCGTTTTGGGAGGGACGAGATCGAGCAGTACTTC
few	TRBV18	TRBJ1-1	.	CASSPNQGGDTEAFF	TGTGCCAGCTCACCTAACCAGGGAGGGGACACTGAAGCTTTCTTT
.	TRBV11-3	TRBJ1-1	.	CASSLRQVTEAFF	TGTGCCAGCAGCCTTCGTCAGGTAACTGAAGCTTTCTTT
.	TRBV5-1	TRBJ2-4	.	CASSLGDLAKNIQYF	TGCGCCAGCAGCTTGGGCGATTTAGCCAAAAACATTCAGTACTTC
.	TRBV9	TRBJ1-3	.	CASSVDGSGNTIYF	TGTGCCAGCAGCGTAGATGGGTCTGGAAACACCATATATTTT
few	TRBV4-2	TRBJ2-7	TRBD2	CASSQETSGNYEQYF	TGTGCCAGCAGCCAAGAGACTAGCGGAAACTACGAGCAGTACTTC
few	TRBV5-4	TRBJ2-3	TRBD2	CASSLRLAGFTDTQYF	TGTGCCAGCAGCTTGCGGCTAGCGGGATTCACAGATACGCAGTATTTT
.	TRBV29-1	TRBJ2-6	TRBD1	CSVGYGTAGVLTF	TGCAGCGTCGGGTATGGGACAGCTGGCGTCCTGACTTTC
.	TRBV21-1	TRBJ1-1	.	CASSKSAGGEAFF	TGTGCCAGCAGCAAGTCGGCAGGGGGTGAAGCTTTCTTT